Sequencing of this T cell receptor beta chain was carried out in a study of T cell repertoires in cytomegalovirus infection. Across the study: Through public TCR beta signatures, both CMV infection and matching HLA type were indicated.

Study-wide results and caveats: Across the ex vivo response, the dominant clonotypes were HLA-C-restricted CMV-specific TCR beta clonotypes.

The V gene's germline CDR1 is MNHEY and CDR2 SVGEGT. V was trimmed by 0 bases and J by 2 bases, leaving 11 bases between them. This CDR3 has 16 amino acids. TCRdb called the reads again in MiXCR, with one record for every CDR3 protein. The top ten hold about 20% of the sample, which has under 850,000 distinct CDR3 sequences, roughly 30% seen once. On this clonotype: Its antigen is still unknown.

The gene calls are TRBV6-2 or TRBV6-3 and TRBJ2-1; D gene uncertain. Material: cultured PBMCs, obtained from culture after CMV antigen stimulation. This sequence was found in a human donor in good health (CMV status not recorded). Some clones in this sample may be carry-over from other donors' samples. CDR3 residues: CASSYSGSRAYNEQFF. CDR3 nucleotides: TGTGCCAGCAGTTACTCGGGCTCTAGAGCCTACAATGAGCAGTTCTTC.